This T cell receptor (beta chain) stems from a study of shared clonotypes between healthy human individuals. V gave up 2 bases and J gave up 6 bases, with 10 bases separating them. The CDR3 spans 13 residues. The germline CDR1 and CDR2 sequences are MDHEN and SYDVKM. Sorted-subset replicate PCR reactions were performed with about 200 ng DNA, corresponding to some 32,000 T cell genomes. Some clones are missing from TCRdb's copy, which holds only in-frame ones; the method was immunoSEQ multiplex PCR. The sample lists more than 2 million clones, around 93% occurring once. The naive CD8 fraction comprised CD45RO-negative cells positively selected for CCR7 and excluded terminally differentiated effector memory CD45RA+ cells.

The TCR originated in a young man in good health. Some clones in this sample may be carry-over from other donors' samples. This sequence joins TRBV28 and TRBJ1-2; D unclear. Sequencing input: naive CD8+ T cells from PBMCs. The CDR3 DNA reads as TGTGCCAGCAGTTTAGAGATCTTGAATGGCTACACCTTC. It is translated as CASSLEILNGYTF.